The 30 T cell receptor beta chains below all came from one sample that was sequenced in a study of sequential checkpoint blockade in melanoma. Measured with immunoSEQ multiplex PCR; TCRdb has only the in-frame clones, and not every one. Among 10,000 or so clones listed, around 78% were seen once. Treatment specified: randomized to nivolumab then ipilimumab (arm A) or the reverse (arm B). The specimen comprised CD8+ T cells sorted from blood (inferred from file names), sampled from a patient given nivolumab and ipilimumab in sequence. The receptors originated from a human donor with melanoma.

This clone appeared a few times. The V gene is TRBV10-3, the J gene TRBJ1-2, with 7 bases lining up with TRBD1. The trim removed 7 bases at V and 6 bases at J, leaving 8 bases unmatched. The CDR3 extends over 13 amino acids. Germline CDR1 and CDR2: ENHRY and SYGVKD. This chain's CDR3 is CAINPGTAHGYTF. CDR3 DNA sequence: TGTGCCATCAACCCGGGGACAGCCCATGGCTACACCTTC.

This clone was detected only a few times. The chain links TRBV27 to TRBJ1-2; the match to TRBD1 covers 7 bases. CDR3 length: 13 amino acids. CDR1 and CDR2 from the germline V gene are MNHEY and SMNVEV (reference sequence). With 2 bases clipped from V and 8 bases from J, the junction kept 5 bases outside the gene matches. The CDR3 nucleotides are TGTGCCAGCAGTTTACAGGGGGAGGAGGGCTACACCTTC. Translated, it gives CASSLQGEEGYTF.

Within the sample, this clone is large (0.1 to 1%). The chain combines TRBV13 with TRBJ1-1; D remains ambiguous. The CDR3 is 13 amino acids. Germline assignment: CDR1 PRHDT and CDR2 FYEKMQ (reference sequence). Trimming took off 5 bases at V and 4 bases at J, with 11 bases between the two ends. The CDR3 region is CASSPPWLTEAFF. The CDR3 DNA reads TGTGCCAGCAGCCCCCCTTGGCTCACTGAAGCTTTCTTT.

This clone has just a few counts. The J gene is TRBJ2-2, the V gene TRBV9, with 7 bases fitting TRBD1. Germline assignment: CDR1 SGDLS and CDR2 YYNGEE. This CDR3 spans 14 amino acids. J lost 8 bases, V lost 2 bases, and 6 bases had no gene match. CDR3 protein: CASSVVQGQGELFF. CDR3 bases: TGTGCCAGCAGCGTGGTACAGGGGCAAGGGGAGCTGTTTTTT.

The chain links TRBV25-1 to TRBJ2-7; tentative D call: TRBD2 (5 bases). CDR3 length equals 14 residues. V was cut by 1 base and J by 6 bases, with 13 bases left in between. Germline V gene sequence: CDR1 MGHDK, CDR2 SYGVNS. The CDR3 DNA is TGTGCCAGCAGTGAATTTGGGTTCGGGGTCGAGCAGTACTTC. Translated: CASSEFGFGVEQYF.

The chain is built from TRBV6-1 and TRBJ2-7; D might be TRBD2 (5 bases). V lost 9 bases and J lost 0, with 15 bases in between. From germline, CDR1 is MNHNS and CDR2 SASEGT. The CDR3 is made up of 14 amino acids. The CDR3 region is CASSAEQNSYEQYF. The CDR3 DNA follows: TGTGCCAGTAGCGCCGAACAGAACTCCTACGAGCAGTACTTC.

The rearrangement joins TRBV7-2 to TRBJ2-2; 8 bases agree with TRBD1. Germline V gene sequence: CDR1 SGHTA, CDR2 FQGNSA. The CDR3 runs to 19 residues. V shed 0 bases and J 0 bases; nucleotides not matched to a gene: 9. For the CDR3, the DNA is TGTGCCAGCAGCTTAGCCAAAACATGGACAGGGACGAACACCGGGGAGCTGTTTTTT. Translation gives CASSLAKTWTGTNTGELFF. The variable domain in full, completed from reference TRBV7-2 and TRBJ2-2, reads GAGVSQSPSNKVTEKGKDVELRCDPISGHTALYWYRQSLGQGLEFLIYFQGNSAPDKSGLPSDRFSAERTGGSVSTLTIQRTQQEDSAVYLCASSLAKTWTGTNTGELFFGEGSRLTVL.

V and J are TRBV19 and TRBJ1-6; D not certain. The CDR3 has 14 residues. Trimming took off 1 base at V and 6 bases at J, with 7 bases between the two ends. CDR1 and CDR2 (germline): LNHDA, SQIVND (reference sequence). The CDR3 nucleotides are TGTGCCAGTAGTATAGGCGCAGGTAATTCACCCCTCCACTTT. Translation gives CASSIGAGNSPLHF.

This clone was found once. The CDR3, as DNA: TGTGCCAGCAGCCAAGAAGGGGAGGCTAATCAGCCCCAGCATTTT. It translates to CASSQEGEANQPQHF. This rearrangement joins TRBV4-2 to TRBJ1-5; D is possibly TRBD1 (5 bases). The CDR3 extends over 15 amino acids. Between the trimmed V and J ends, which lost 0 bases and 4 bases, there was a span of 10 bases. Germline CDR1 LGHNA, CDR2 YNFKEQ.

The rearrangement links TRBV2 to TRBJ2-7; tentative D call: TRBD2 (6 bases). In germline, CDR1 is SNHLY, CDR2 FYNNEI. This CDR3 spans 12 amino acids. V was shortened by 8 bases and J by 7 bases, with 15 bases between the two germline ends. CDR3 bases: TGTGCCAGCTCGGAGGGCGGTGGGGAGCAGTACTTC. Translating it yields CASSEGGGEQYF.

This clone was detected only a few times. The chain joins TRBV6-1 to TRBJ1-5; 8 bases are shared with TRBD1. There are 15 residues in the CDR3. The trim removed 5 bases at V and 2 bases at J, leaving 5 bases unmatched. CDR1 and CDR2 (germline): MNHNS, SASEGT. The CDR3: CASSKQGEGNQPQHF. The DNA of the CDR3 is TGTGCCAGCAGTAAACAGGGGGAAGGCAATCAGCCCCAGCATTTT.

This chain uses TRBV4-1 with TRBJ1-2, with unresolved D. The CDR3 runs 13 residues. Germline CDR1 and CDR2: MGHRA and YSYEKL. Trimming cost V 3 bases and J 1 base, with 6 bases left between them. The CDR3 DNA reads TGCGCCAGCAGCCATGACAATAACTATGGCTACACCTTC. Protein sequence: CASSHDNNYGYTF.

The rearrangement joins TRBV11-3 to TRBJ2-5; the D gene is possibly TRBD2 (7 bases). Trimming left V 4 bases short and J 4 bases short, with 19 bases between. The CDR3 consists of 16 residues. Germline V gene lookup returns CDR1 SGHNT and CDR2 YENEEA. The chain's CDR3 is CASSYEGGDLGETQYF. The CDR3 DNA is TGTGCCAGCAGCTACGAGGGGGGGGACTTAGGAGAGACCCAGTACTTC. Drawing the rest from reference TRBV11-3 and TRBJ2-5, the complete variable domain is EAGVVQSPRYKIIEKKQPVAFWCNPISGHNTLYWYLQNLGQGPELLIRYENEEAVDDSQLPKDRFSAERLKGVDSTLKIQPAELGDSAVYLCASSYEGGDLGETQYFGPGTRLLVL.

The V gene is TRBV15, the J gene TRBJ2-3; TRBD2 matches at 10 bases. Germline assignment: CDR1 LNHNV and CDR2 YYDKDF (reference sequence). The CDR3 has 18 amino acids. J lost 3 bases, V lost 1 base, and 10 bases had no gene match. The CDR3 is CATSRGPSGGPRTDTQYF. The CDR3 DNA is TGTGCCACCAGCAGAGGTCCTAGCGGGGGCCCCAGGACAGATACGCAGTATTTT.

The CDR3 region is CAINHEQYF. CDR3 nucleotides: TGCGCCATAAATCACGAGCAGTACTTC. J is TRBJ2-7 and V is TRBV10-1; D remains unclear. CDR3 size: 9 residues. Germline V lookup: CDR1 WNHNN, CDR2 SYGVQD (reference sequence). V dropped 10 bases and J dropped 5 bases, with 6 bases sitting between them.

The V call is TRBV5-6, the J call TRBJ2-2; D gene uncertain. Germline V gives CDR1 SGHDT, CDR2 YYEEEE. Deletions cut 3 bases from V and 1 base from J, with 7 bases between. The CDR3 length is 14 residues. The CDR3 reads CASSYRENTGELFF. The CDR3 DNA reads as TGTGCCAGCAGCTACCGCGAGAACACCGGGGAGCTGTTTTTT.

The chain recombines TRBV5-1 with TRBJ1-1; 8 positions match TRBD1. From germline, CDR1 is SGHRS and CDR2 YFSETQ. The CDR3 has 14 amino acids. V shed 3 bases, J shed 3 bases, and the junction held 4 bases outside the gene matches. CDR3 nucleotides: TGCGCCAGCAGCTCCGCAGGGGGCTACACTGAAGCTTTCTTT. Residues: CASSSAGGYTEAFF. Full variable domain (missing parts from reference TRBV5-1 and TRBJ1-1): KAGVTQTPRYLIKTRGQQVTLSCSPISGHRSVSWYQQTPGQGLQFLFEYFSETQRNKGNFPGRFSGRQFSNSRSEMNVSTLELGDSALYLCASSSAGGYTEAFFGQGTRLTVV.

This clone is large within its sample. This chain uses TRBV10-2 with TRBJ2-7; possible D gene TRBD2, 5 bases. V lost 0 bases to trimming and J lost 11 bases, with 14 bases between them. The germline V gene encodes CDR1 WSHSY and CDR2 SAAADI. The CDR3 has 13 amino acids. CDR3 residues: CASSESTWRLEYV. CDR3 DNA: TGCGCCAGCAGTGAGTCGACGTGGAGGTTGGAGTACGTC.

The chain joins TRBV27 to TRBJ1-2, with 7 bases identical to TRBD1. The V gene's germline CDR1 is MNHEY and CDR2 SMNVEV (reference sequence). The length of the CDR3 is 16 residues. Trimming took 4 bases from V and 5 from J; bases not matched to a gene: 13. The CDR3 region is CASSSFGTADLYGYTF. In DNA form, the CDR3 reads TGTGCCAGCAGTTCCTTTGGGACAGCCGACCTGTATGGCTACACCTTC.

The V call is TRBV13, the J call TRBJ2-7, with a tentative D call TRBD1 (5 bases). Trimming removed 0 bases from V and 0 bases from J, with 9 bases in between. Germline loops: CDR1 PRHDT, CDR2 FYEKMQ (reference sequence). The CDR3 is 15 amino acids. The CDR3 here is CASSLGTDLSYEQYF. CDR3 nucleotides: TGTGCCAGCAGCTTAGGGACAGATCTCTCCTACGAGCAGTACTTC.

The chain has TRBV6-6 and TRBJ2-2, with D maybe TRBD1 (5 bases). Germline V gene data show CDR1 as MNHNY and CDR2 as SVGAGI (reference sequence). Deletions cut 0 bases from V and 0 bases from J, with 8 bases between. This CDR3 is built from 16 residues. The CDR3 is CASSYSGVSNTGELFF. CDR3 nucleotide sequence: TGTGCCAGCAGTTACTCAGGGGTCTCGAACACCGGGGAGCTGTTTTTT.

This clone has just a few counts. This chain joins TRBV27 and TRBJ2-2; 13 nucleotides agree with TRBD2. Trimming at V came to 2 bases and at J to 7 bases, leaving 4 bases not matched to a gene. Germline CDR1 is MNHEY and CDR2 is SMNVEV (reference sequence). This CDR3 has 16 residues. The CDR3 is CASSLTSGGAFGELFF. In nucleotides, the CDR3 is TGTGCCAGCAGTTTAACTAGCGGGGGGGCCTTCGGGGAGCTGTTTTTT.

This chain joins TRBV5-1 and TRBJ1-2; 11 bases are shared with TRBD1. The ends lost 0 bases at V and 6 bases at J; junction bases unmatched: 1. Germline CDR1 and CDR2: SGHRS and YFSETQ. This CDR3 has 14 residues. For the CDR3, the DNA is TGCGCCAGCAGCTTGGAGGACAGGGGGCATGGCTACACCTTC. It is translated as CASSLEDRGHGYTF.

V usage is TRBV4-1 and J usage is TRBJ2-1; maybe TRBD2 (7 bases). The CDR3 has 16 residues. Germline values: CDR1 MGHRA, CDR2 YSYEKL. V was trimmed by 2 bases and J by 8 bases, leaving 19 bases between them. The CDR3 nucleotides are TGCGCCAGCAGCCAAAGTGAAAGGGGGGGCCGCGATGAGCAGTTCTTC. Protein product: CASSQSERGGRDEQFF.

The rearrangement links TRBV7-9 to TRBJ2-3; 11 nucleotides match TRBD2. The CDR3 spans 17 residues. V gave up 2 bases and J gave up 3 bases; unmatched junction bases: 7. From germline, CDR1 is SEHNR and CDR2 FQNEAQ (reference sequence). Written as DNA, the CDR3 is TGTGCCAGCAGCTTAACGACTAGCGGGACGAGGACAGATACGCAGTATTTT. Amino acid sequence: CASSLTTSGTRTDTQYF. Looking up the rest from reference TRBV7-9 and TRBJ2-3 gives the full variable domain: DTGVSQNPRHKITKRGQNVTFRCDPISEHNRLYWYRQTLGQGPEFLTYFQNEAQLEKSRLLSDRFSAERPKGSFSTLEIQRTEQGDSAMYLCASSLTTSGTRTDTQYFGPGTRLTVL.

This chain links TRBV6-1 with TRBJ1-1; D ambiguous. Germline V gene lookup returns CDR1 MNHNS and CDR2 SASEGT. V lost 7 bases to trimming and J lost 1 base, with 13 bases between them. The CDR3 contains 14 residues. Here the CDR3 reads CASIGQPGNTEAFF. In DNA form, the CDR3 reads TGTGCCAGCATTGGGCAGCCAGGGAACACTGAAGCTTTCTTT.

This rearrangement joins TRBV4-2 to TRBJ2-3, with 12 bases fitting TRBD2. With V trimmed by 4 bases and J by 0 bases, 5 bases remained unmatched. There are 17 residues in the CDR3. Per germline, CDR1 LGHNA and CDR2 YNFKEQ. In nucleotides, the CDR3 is TGTGCCAGCAGCCCCAGGACTAGCGGGATTAGCACAGATACGCAGTATTTT. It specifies CASSPRTSGISTDTQYF.

This chain's CDR3 is CASSEDTGLAARLGYNEQFF. Here the CDR3 DNA reads TGTGCCAGCAGTGAAGACACGGGACTAGCGGCTCGGTTGGGGTACAATGAGCAGTTCTTC. The J gene is TRBJ2-1, the V gene TRBV2, with 11 bases identical to TRBD2. The germline V gene has CDR1 SNHLY and CDR2 FYNNEI. The length of the CDR3 is 20 residues. The trim removed 1 base at V and 4 bases at J, leaving 15 bases unmatched.

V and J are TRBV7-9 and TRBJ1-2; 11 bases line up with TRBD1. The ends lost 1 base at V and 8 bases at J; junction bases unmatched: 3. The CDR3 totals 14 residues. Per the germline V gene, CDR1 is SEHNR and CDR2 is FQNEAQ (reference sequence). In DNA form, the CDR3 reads TGTGCCAGCAGCTTAGGGACAGGGGGCAACGGCTACACCTTC. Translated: CASSLGTGGNGYTF.

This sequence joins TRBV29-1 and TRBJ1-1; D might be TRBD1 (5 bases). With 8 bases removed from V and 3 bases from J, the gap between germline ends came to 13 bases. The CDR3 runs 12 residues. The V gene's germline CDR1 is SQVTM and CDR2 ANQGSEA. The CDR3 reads CSFRVGDTEAFF. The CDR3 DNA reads TGCAGCTTCCGGGTAGGGGACACTGAAGCTTTCTTT.